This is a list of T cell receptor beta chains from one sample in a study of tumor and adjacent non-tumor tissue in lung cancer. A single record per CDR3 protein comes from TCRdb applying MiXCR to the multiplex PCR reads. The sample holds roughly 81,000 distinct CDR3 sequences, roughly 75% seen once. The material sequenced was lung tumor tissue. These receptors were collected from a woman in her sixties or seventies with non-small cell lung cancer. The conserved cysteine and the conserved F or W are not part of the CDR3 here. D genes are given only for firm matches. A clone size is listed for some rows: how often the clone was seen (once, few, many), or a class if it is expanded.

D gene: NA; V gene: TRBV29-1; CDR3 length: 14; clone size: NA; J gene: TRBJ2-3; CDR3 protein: SGGDPGSPYTDTKY
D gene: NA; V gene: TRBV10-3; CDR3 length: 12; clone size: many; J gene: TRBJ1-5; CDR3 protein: AIGGQDPDQPQH
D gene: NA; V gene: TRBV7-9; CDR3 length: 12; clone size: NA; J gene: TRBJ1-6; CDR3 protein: ASSPDRSGSPLH
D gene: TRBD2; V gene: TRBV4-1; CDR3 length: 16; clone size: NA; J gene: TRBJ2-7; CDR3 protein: ASSQETSGRAVVYVLY
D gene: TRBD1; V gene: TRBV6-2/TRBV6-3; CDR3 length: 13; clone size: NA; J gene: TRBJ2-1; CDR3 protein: ASSYMGQYIDEEF
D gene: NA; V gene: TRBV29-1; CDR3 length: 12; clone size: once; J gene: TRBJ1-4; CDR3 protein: SLGSGVSNEKLF
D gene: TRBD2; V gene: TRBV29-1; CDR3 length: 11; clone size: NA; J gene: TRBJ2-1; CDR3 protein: SVIQRGINEQF
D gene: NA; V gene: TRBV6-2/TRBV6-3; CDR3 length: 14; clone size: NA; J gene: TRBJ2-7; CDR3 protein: ASIYLQGTQTYEQY
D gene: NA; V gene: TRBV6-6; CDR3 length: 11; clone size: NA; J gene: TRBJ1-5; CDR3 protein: ASRDPCSGAQH
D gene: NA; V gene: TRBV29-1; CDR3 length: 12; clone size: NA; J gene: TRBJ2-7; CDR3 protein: SVTPQSGGYDQY
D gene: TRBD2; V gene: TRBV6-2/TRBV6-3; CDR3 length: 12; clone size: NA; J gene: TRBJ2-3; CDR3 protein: ASLIAGETETQY
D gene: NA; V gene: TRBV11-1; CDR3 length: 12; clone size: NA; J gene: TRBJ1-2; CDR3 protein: ASSHSRVGYVYT
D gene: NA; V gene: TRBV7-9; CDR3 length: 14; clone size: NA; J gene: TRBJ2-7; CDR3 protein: ASSTLGLLGAHKQY
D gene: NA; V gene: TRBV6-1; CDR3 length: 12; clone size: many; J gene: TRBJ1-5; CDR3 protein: ASSVSRDNQPQH
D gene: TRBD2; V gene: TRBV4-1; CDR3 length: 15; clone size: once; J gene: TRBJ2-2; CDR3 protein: ASSQDPREANTRELF
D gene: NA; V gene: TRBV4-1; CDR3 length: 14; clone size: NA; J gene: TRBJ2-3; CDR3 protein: ASSQAGRGSRDTQY
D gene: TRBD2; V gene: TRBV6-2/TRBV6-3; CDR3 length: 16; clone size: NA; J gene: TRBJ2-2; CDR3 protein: ASSYPNPGLANTRELF
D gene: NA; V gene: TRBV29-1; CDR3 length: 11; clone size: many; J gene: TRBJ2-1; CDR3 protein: SVDGGTGNEQF
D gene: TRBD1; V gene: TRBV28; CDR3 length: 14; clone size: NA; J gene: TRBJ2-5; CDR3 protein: ASSSRQGATEETQY
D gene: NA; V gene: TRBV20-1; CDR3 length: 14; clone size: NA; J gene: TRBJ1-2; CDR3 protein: STRVFKDPTNYGYT
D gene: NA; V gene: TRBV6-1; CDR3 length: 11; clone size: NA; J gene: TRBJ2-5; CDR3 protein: ASSDSGLGTRY
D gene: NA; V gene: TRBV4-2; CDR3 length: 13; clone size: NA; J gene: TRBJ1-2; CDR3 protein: ANSQEKESSYGYT
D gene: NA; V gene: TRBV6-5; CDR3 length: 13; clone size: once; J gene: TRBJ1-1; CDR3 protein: GSSYTIRMNTEAF
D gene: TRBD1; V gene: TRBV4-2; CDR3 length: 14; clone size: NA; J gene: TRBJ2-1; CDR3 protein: GSSHGTGGTDNDQF
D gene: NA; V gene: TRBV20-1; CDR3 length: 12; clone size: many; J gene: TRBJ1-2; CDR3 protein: SARDFGAHYGYT
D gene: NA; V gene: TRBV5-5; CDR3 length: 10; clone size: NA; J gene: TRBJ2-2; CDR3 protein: ASSLVFGDLF
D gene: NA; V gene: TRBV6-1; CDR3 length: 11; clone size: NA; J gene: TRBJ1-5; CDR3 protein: ASTDGVDQPQH
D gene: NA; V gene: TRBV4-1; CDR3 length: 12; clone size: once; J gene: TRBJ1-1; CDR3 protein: ASSTRTENTEAS
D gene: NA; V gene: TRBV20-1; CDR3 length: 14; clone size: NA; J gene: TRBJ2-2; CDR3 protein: SARTGTRANTGELF
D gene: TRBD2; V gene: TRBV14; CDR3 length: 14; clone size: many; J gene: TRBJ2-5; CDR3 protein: ASSQDLRTSGETQY
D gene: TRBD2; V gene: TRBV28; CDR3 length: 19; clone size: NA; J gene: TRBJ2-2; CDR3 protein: VSSYLRPGLEGGTNTGELF
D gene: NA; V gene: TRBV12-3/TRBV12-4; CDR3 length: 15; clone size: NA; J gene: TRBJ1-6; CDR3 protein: TSSFQSVGSYNSPLH
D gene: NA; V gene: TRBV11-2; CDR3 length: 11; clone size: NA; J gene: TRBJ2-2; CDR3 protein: TSSVGGTGELF
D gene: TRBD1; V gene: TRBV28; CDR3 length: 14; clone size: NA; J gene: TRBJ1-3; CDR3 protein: ANSLGQGRSGNTIY
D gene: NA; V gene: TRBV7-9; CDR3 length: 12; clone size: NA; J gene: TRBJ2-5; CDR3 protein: ASSLGAWSETQY
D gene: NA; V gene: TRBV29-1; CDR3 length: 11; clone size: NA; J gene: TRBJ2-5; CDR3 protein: SVLPGAGKTQY
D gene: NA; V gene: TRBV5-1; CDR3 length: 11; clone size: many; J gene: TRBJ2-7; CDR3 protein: ASSGGDSYEQY
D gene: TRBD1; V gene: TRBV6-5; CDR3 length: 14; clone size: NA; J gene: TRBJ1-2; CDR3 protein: ASRQGGQGPNYGYT
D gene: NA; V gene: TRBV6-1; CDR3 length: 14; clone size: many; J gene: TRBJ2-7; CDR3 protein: ASSERYSGAGGEQY
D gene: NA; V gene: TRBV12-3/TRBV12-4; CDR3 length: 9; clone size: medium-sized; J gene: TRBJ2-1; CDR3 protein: ASSVRGEQF
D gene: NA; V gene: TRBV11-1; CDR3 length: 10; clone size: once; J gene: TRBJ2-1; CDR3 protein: TSSLLGTTLR